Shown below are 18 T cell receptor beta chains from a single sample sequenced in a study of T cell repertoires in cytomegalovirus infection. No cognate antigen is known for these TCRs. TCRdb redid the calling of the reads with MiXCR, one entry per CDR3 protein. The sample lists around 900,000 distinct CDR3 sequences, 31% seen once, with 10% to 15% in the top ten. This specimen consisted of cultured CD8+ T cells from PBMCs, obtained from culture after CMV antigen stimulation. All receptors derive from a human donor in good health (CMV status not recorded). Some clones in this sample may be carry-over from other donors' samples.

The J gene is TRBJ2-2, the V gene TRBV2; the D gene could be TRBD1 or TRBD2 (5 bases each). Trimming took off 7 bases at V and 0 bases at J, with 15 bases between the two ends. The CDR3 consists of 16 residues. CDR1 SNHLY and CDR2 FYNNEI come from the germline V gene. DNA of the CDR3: TGTGCCAGCAAGCCCTTGAAGGGACCGAACACCGGGGAGCTGTTTTTT. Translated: CASKPLKGPNTGELFF.

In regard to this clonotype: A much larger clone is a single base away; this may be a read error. DNA of the CDR3: TGTGTCAGCAGCTTAGGGACCTCTAACTATGGCTACACCTTC. Protein sequence: CVSSLGTSNYGYTF. This chain joins TRBV7-6 and TRBJ1-2, with TRBD1 as a possible D gene (5 bases). The germline CDR1 and CDR2 sequences are SGHVS and FNYEAQ. There are 14 residues in the CDR3.

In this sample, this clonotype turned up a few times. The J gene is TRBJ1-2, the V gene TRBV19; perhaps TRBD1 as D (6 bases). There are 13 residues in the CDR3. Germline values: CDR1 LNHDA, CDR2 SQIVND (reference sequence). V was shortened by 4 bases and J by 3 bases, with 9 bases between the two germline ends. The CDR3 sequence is CASSKGDHYGYTF. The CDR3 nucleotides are TGTGCCAGTAGTAAGGGGGATCACTATGGCTACACCTTC.

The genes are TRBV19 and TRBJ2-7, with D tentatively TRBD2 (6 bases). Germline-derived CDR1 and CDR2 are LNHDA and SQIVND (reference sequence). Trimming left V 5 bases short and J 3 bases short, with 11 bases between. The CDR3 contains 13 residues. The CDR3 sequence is CASSAAGIYEQYF. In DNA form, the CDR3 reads TGTGCCAGTAGTGCGGCGGGAATCTACGAGCAGTACTTC.

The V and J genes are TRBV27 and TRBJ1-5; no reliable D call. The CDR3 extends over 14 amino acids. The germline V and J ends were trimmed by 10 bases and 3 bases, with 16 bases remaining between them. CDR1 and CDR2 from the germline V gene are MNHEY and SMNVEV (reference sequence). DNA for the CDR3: TGTGCCAACAGCCCTGTGTACTCCAATCAGCCCCAGCATTTT. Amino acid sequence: CANSPVYSNQPQHF.

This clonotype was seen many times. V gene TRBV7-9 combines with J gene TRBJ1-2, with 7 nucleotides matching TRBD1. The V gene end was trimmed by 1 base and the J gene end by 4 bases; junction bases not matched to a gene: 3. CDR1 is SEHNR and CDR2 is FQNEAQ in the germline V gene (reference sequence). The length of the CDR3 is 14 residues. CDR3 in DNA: TGTGCCAGCAGCTTAGAAGGGGGCGGCTATGGCTACACCTTC. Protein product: CASSLEGGGYGYTF.

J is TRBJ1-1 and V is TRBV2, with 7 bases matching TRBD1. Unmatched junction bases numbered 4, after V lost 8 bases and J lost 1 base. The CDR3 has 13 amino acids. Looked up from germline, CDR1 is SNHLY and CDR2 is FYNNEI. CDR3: CASLTGRNTEAFF. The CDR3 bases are TGTGCCAGCCTGACAGGGAGGAACACTGAAGCTTTCTTT.

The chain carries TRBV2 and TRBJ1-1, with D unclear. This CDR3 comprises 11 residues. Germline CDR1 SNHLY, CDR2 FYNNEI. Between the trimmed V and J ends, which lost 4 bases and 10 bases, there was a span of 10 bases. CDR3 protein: CASSVPRGAFF. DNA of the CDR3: TGTGCCAGCAGTGTCCCCCGGGGAGCTTTCTTT.

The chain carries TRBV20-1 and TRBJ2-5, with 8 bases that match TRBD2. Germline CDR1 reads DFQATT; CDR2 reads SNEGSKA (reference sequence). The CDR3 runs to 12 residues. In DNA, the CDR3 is TGCAGCCTCTCTCGGGGGGGCGGGACCCAGTACTTC. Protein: CSLSRGGGTQYF.

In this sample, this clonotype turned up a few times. The chain's CDR3 is CASSETGPFYEQYV. Written as DNA, the CDR3 is TGTGCCAGCAGTGAGACAGGGCCTTTTTACGAGCAGTACGTC. The rearrangement links TRBV6-1 to TRBJ2-7; 7 nucleotides match TRBD1. The trim removed 3 bases at V and 4 bases at J, leaving 6 bases unmatched. The CDR3 runs to 14 residues. Germline V gene sequence: CDR1 MNHNS, CDR2 SASEGT.

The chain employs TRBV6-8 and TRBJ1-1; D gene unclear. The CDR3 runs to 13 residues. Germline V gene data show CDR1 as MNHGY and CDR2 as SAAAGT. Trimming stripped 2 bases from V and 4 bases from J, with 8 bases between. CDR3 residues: CASSYGQFTEAFF. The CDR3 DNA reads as TGTGCCAGCAGTTACGGGCAGTTCACTGAAGCTTTCTTT.

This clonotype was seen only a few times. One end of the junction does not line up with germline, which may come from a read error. The DNA of the CDR3 is TGTGCCAGCAGCTCTGTCCCGTTAACAGGTGACAGGACAGGATTGAACTTC. It specifies CASSSVPLTGDRTGLNF. The gene calls are TRBV7-6 and TRBJ2-5; the match to TRBD1 covers 7 bases. Looked up from germline, CDR1 is SGHVS and CDR2 is FNYEAQ. The CDR3 runs 17 residues.

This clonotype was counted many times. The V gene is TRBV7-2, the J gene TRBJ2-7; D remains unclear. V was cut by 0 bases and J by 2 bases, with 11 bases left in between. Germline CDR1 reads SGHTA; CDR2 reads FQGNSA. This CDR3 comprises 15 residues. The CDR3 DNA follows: TGTGCCAGCAGCTTAGCTGATGGGTTTACCTACGAGCAGTACTTC. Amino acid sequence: CASSLADGFTYEQYF.

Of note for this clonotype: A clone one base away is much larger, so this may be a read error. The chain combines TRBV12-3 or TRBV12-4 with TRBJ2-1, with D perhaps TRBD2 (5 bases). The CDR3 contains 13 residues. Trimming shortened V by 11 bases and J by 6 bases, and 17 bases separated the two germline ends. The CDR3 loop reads CAGTLSSFNEQFF. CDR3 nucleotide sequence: TGTGCCGGCACTTTATCTAGCTTCAATGAGCAGTTCTTC.

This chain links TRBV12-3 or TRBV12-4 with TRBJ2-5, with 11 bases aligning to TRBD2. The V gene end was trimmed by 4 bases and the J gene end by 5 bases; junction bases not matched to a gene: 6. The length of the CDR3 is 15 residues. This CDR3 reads CASSSVAGGTETQYF. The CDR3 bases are TGTGCCAGCAGTTCCGTAGCGGGGGGGACGGAGACCCAGTACTTC.

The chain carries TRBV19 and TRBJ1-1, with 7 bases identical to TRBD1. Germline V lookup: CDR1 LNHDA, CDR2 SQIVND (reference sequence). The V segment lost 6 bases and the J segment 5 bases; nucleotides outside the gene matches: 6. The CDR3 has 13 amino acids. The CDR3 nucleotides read TGTGCCAGTAGCCACCCAGGGGGGACTGAAGCTTTCTTT. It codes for CASSHPGGTEAFF.

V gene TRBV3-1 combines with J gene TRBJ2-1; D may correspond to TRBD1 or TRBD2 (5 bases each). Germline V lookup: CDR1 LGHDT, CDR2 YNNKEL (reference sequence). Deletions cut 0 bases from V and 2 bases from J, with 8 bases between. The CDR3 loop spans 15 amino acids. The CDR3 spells CASSQDWGTYNEQFF. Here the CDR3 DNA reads TGTGCCAGCAGCCAAGATTGGGGGACCTACAATGAGCAGTTCTTC.

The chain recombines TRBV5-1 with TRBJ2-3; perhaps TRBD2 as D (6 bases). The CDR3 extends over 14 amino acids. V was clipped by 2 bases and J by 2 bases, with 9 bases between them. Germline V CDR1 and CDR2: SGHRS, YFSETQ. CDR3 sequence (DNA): TGCGCCAGCAGCTTCCGGGGGATCACAGATACGCAGTATTTT. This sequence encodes CASSFRGITDTQYF.